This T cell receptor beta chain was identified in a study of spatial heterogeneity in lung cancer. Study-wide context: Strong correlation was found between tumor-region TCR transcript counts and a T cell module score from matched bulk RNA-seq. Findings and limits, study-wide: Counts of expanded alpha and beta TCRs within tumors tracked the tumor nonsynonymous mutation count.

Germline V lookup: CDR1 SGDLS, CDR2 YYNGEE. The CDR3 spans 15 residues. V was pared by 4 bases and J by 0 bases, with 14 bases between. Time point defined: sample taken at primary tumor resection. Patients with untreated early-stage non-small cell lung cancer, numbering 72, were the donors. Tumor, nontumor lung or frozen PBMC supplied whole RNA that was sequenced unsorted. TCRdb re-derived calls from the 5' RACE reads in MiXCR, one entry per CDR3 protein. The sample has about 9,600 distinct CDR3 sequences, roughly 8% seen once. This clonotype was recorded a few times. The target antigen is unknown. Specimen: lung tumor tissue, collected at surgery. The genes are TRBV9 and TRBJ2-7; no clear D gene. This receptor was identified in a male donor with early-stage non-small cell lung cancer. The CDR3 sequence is CASSPTKVLSYEQYF. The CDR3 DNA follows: TGTGCCAGCAGCCCGACGAAAGTCCTCTCCTACGAGCAGTACTTC.